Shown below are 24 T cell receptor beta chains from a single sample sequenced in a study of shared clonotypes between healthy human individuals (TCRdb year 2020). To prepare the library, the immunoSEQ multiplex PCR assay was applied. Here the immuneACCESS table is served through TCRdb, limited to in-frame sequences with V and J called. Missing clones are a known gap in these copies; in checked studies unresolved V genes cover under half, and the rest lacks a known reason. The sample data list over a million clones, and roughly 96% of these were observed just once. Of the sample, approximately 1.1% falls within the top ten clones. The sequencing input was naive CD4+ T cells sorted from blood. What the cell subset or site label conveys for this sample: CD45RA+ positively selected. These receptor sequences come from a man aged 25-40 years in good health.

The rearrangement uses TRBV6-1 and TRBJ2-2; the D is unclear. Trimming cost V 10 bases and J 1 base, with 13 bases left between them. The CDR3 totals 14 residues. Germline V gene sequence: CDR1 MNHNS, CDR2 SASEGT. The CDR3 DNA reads TGTGCCACCCGGGCATCTGGGAACACCGGGGAGCTGTTTTTT. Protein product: CATRASGNTGELFF.

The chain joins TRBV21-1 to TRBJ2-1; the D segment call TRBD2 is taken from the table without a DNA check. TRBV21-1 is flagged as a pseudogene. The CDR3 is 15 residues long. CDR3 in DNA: TGTGCCAGCAACCCCCGGGCGGGGGCCTACAATGAGCAGTTCTTC. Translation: CASNPRAGAYNEQFF.

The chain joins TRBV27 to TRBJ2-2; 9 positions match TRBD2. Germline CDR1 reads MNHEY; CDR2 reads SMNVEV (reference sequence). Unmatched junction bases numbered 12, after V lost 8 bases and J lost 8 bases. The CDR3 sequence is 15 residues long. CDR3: CASSLVAGVVGELFF. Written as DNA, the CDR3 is TGTGCCAGCTCCCTGGTAGCGGGAGTTGTTGGGGAGCTGTTTTTT.

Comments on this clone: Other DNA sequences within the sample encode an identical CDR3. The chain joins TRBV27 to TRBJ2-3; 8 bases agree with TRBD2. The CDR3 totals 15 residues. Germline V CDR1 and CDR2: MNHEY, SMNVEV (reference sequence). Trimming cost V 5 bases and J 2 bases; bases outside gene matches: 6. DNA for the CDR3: TGTGCCAGCAGTCCTATAGCGGGACCCACAGATACGCAGTATTTT. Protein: CASSPIAGPTDTQYF.

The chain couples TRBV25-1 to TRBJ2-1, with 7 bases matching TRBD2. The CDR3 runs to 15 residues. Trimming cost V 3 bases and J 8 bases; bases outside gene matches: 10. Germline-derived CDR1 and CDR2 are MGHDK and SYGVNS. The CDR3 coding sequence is TGTGCCAGCAGTGATCCCCGGGAGGCCGGGGATGAGCAGTTCTTC. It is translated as CASSDPREAGDEQFF. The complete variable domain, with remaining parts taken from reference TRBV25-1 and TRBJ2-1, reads EADIYQTPRYLVIGTGKKITLECSQTMGHDKMYWYQQDPGMELHLIHYSYGVNSTEKGDLSSESTVSRIRTEHFPLTLESARPSHTSQYLCASSDPREAGDEQFFGPGTRLTVL.

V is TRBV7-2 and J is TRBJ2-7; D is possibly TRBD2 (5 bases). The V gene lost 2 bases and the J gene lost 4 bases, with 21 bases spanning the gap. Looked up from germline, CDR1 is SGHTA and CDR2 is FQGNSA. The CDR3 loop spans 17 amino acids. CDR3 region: CASSLLRARRDGYEQYF. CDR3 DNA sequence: TGTGCCAGCAGCTTATTGAGGGCGCGAAGAGATGGATACGAGCAGTACTTC. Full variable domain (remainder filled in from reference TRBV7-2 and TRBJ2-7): GAGVSQSPSNKVTEKGKDVELRCDPISGHTALYWYRQSLGQGLEFLIYFQGNSAPDKSGLPSDRFSAERTGGSVSTLTIQRTQQEDSAVYLCASSLLRARRDGYEQYFGPGTRLTVT.

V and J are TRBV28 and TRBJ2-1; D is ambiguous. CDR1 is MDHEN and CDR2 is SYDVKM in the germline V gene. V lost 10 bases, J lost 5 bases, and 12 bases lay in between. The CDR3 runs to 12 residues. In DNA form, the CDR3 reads TGTGCCAACCTGGACCCTAACAATGAGCAGTTCTTC. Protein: CANLDPNNEQFF. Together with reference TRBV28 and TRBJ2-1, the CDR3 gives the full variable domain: DVKVTQSSRYLVKRTGEKVFLECVQDMDHENMFWYRQDPGLGLRLIYFSYDVKMKEKGDIPEGYSVSREKKERFSLILESASTNQTSMYLCANLDPNNEQFFGPGTRLTVL.

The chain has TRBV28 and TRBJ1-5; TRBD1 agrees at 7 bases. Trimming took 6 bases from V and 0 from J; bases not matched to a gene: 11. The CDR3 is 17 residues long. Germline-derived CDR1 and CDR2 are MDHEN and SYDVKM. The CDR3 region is CASSFRTGAFSNQPQHF. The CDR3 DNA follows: TGTGCCAGCAGCTTCAGGACAGGAGCTTTTAGCAATCAGCCCCAGCATTTT. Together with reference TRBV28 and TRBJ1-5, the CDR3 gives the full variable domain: DVKVTQSSRYLVKRTGEKVFLECVQDMDHENMFWYRQDPGLGLRLIYFSYDVKMKEKGDIPEGYSVSREKKERFSLILESASTNQTSMYLCASSFRTGAFSNQPQHFGDGTRLSIL.

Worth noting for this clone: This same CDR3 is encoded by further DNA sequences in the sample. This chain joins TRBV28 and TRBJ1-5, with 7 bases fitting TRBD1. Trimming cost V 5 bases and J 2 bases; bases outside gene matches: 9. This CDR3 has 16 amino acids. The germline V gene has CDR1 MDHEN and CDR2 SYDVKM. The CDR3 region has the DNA TGTGCCAGCAGTCCCCGGACAGGACTTGGCAATCAGCCCCAGCATTTT. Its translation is CASSPRTGLGNQPQHF.

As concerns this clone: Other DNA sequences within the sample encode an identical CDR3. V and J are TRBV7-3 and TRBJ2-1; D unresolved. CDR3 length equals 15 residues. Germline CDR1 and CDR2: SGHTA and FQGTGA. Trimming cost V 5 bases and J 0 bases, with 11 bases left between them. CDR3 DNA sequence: TGTGCCAGCAGCCTAGATGGTAGCTCCTACAATGAGCAGTTCTTC. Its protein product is CASSLDGSSYNEQFF.

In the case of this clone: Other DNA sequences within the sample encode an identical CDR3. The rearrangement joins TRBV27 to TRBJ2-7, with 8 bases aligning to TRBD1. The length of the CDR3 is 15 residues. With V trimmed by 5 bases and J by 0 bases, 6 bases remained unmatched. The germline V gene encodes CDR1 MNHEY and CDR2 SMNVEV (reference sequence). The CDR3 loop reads CASSPRGPPSYEQYF. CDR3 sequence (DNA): TGTGCCAGCAGTCCCAGGGGGCCTCCCTCCTACGAGCAGTACTTC.

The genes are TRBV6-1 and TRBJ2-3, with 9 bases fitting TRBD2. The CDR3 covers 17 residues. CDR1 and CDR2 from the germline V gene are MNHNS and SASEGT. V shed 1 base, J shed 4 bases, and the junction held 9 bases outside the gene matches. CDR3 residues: CASSEEGLAGVPDTQYF. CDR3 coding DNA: TGTGCCAGCAGTGAAGAGGGGTTAGCGGGAGTTCCAGATACGCAGTATTTT.

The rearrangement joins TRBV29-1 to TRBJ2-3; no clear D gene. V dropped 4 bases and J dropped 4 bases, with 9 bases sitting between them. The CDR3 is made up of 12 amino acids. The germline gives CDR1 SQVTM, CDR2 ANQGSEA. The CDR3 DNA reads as TGCAGCGTTGGGTCGGTGCCAGATACGCAGTATTTT. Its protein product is CSVGSVPDTQYF.

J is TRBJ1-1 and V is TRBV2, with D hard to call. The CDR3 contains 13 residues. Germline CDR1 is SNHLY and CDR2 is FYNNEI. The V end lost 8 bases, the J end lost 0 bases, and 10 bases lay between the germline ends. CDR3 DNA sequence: TGTGCCAGCCTTCCGGAGGTGAACACTGAAGCTTTCTTT. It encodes CASLPEVNTEAFF. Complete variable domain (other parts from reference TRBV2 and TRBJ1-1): EPEVTQTPSHQVTQMGQEVILRCVPISNHLYFYWYRQILGQKVEFLVSFYNNEISEKSEIFDDQFSVERPDGSNFTLKIRSTKLEDSAMYFCASLPEVNTEAFFGQGTRLTVV.

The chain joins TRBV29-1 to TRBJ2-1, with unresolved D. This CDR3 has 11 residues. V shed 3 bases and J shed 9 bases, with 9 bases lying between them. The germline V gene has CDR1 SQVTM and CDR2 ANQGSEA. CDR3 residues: CSVDRRTEQFF. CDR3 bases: TGCAGCGTTGATCGGCGGACTGAGCAGTTCTTC.

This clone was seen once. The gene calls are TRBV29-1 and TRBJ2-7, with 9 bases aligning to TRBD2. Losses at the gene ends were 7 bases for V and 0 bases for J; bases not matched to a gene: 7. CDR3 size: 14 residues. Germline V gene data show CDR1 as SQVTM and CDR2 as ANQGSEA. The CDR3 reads CSAASGRSSYEQYF. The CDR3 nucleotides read TGCAGCGCCGCGAGCGGGAGGTCCTCCTACGAGCAGTACTTC.

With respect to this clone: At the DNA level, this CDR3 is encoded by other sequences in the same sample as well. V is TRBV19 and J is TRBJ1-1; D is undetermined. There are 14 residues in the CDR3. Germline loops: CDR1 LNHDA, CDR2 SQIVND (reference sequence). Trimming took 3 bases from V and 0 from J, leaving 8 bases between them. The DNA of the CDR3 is TGTGCCAGTAGTATCACCGGGGTGAACACTGAAGCTTTCTTT. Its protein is CASSITGVNTEAFF.

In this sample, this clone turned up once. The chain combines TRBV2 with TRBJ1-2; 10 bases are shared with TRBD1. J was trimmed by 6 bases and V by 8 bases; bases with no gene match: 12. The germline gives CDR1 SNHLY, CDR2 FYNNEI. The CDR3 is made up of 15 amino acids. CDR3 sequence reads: CASSNTGTGDDGYTF. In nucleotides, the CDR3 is TGTGCCAGCTCGAACACCGGGACAGGGGATGATGGCTACACCTTC.

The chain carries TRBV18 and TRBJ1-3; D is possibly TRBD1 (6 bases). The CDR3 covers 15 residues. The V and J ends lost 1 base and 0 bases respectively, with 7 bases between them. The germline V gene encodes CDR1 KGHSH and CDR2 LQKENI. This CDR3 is CASSPLGASGNTIYF. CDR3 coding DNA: TGTGCCAGCTCACCACTGGGGGCCTCTGGAAACACCATATATTTT. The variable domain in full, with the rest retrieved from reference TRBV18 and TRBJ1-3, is NAGVMQNPRHLVRRRGQEARLRCSPMKGHSHVYWYRQLPEEGLKFMVYLQKENIIDESGMPKERFSAEFPKEGPSILRIQQVVRGDSAAYFCASSPLGASGNTIYFGEGSWLTVV.

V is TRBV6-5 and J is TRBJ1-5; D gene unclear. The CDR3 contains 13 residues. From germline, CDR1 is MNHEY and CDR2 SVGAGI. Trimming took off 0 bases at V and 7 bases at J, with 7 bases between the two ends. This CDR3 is CASSYSSDQPQHF. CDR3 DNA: TGTGCCAGCAGTTACTCCTCAGACCAGCCCCAGCATTTT.

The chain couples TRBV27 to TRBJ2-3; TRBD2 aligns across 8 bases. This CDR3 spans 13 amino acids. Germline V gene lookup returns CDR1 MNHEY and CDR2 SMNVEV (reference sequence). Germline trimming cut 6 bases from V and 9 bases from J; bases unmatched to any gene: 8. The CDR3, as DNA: TGTGCCAGCAGGACGAGTAGCGGGATGACGCAGTATTTT. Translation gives CASRTSSGMTQYF.

For the CDR3, the DNA is TGTGCCAGCAGCTTTTATCCCCAGACCAATGAGCAGTTCTTC. It is translated as CASSFYPQTNEQFF. J is TRBJ2-1 and V is TRBV7-2; D gene ambiguous. The CDR3 totals 14 residues. Germline assignment: CDR1 SGHTA and CDR2 FQGNSA. Trimming shortened V by 3 bases and J by 6 bases, and 12 bases separated the two germline ends.

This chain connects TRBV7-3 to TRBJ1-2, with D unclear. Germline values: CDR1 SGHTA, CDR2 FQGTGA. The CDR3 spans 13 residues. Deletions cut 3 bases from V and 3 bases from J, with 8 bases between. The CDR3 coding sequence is TGTGCCAGCAGCTTGGGCAATCACTATGGCTACACCTTC. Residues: CASSLGNHYGYTF. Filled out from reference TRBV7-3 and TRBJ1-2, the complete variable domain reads GAGVSQTPSNKVTEKGKYVELRCDPISGHTALYWYRQSLGQGPEFLIYFQGTGAADDSGLPNDRFFAVRPEGSVSTLKIQRTERGDSAVYLCASSLGNHYGYTFGSGTRLTVV.

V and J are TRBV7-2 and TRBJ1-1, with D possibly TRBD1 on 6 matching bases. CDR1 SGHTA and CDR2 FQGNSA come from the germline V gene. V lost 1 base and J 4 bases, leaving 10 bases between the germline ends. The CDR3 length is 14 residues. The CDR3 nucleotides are TGTGCCAGCAGCTTAGTGGGGGCCAGCACTGAAGCTTTCTTT. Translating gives CASSLVGASTEAFF.